The rows below give T cell receptor beta chains drawn from one sample of a study of cytomegalovirus exposure and HLA in healthy donors. Produced via immunoSEQ multiplex PCR; TCRdb's table is partial and in-frame only. Of 68,000 or so clones in the sample, about 90% were seen once. The sample was PBMCs. Source of these receptors: a man between 18 and 29 years old in good health and CMV-seronegative. Each CDR3 is given with its conserved first and last residue.

V gene | CDR3 protein
TRBV5-6 | CASSVEGAEMNTEAFF
TRBV7-2 | CASSSNRGPYNEQFF
TRBV5-6 | CASSLVGQLNYGYTF
TRBV27 | CASSPQGAGDTQYF
TRBV5-1 | CASSLGASGIRYEQYF
TRBV28 | CASSLSDRGTDTQYF
TRBV6-6 | CASSYSRAPNQPQHF
TRBV20-1 | CSVQGNEQYF
TRBV28 | CASSLRGRVWGNTIYF
TRBV19 | CASSVQGSNQPQHF
TRBV10-3 | CAISDRDSSWAKYEQYF
TRBV28 | CASSPTGGRRYTEAFF
TRBV30 | CAWSDGTSGIFTDTQYF
TRBV18 | CASSQQGTGNTIYF
TRBV18 | CASSPLTGGAGTEAFF
TRBV29-1 | CSVGGGQSPQHF
TRBV7-2 | CASSLQDSNQPQHF
TRBV7-9 | CASSPPGLAYLNTDTQYF
TRBV6-1 | CASRTSGLFDEQFF
TRBV15 | CATSREGEAFF
TRBV10-1 | CASRIFSGRPYNEQFF
TRBV18 | CASSFAPPGTGELFF
TRBV28 | CASSRGGAEQYF
TRBV28 | CASSSTGRSFNEQFF
TRBV9 | CASSPPGQLNTEAFF
TRBV7-2 | CASTRQVGLAGSYNEQFF
TRBV5-4 | CASSFNTEAFF
TRBV7-3 | CASGVGGTNEQFF
TRBV27 | CASSPRLAGGPGYEQYF
TRBV6-1 | CASRAQGALAYEQYF
TRBV5-1 | CASGPLGAAADTQYF
TRBV7-8 | CASSLRGQGEVLYGEQYF
TRBV27 | CASRSSGSNEQFF
TRBV10-1 | CASSDWREASYEQYF
TRBV4-3 | CASSQDGQQNTEAFF
TRBV5-1 | CASSNPGTSNEQFF
TRBV29-1 | CSVDRSGSYNEQFF
TRBV19 | CASGGQGALGSNQPQHF
TRBV4-3 | CASSQVILAGVGELFF
TRBV7-9 | CASSATGYNEQFF
TRBV30 | CAWAGVGEQFF
TRBV7-9 | CASSGLSEQYF
TRBV9 | CASSVRLASDEQYF
TRBV25-1 | CASSVGANTEAFF
TRBV9 | CASTRTRSGYTDTQYF
TRBV7-2 | CASSLGHPNDEQYF
TRBV28 | CASSPPGSYEQYF
TRBV9 | CASSSLAGGRPDTQYF